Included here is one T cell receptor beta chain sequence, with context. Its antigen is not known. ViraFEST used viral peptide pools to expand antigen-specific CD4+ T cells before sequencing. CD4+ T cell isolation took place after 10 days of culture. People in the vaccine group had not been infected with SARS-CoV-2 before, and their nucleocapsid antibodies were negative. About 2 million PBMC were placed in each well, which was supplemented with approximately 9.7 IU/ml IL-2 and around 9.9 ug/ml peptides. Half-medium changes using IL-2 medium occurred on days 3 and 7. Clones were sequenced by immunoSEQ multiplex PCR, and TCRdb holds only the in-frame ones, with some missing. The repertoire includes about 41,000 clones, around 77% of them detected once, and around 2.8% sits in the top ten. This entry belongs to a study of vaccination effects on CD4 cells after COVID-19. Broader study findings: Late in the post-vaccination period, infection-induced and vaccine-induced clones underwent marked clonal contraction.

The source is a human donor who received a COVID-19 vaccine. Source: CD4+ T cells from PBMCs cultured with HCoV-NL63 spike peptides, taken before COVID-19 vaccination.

CDR3 bases: TGTGCCAGCAGTACCCGACAGGGGGAAGAGACCCAGTACTTC. This sequence encodes CASSTRQGEETQYF. V gene TRBV27 combines with J gene TRBJ2-5; 9 bases line up with TRBD1. Trimming at V came to 5 bases and at J to 3 bases, leaving 4 bases not matched to a gene. This CDR3 is 14 amino acids long. From germline, CDR1 is MNHEY and CDR2 SMNVEV (reference sequence).